The present entry profiles one T cell receptor beta chain with its context. This sample was included in a study of blood T cell repertoires in COVID-19. The CDR3 loop spans 16 amino acids. Germline V gene sequence: CDR1 SGDLS, CDR2 YYNGEE. V was shortened by 0 bases and J by 2 bases, with 11 bases between the two germline ends. In the original workflow: Researchers report that nucleated cell counts were estimated from reference gene primer amplification. Sequencing used immunoSEQ multiplex PCR; TCRdb keeps in-frame clones, though not all of them. The V and J calls and clone size were taken over from that table, and D and trimming were inferred from the DNA. The sample lists around 260,000 clones, roughly 90% occurring once.

The J gene is TRBJ2-2, the V gene TRBV9; D is uncertain. Source material: peripheral blood. This sequence was found in a man aged 30 to 39 with acute or convalescent COVID-19. CDR3 region: CASSVGQRSNTGELFF. Here the CDR3 DNA reads TGTGCCAGCAGCGTAGGACAACGTTCTAACACCGGGGAGCTGTTTTTT. Full variable domain (outside the CDR3, taken from reference TRBV9 and TRBJ2-2): DSGVTQTPKHLITATGQRVTLRCSPRSGDLSVYWYQQSLDQGLQFLIQYYNGEERAKGNILERFSAQQFPDLHSELNLSSLELGDSALYFCASSVGQRSNTGELFFGEGSRLTVL.